This T cell receptor (beta chain) was sequenced in a study of T-cell reconstitution after alpha-beta-depleted transplantation in children. Losses at the gene ends were 4 bases for V and 7 bases for J; bases not matched to a gene: 3. CDR3 size: 13 residues. Per the germline V gene, CDR1 is MNHEY and CDR2 is SMNVEV (reference sequence). Unique molecular identifiers were built into the TCRbeta library. TCRdb re-analysed the PCR reads in MiXCR, keeping a single row per CDR3 protein. The profile covers 530,000 or so distinct CDR3 sequences, with roughly 30% appearing a single time and around 36% taken by the ten largest.

V gene TRBV27 combines with J gene TRBJ2-7; 11 positions agree with TRBD2. This clonotype was sampled from a boy in the first two years of life with Wiskott-Aldrich syndrome, due to receive a stem cell transplant. Here the sequenced sample was PBMCs, taken before TCRalphabeta/CD19-depleted stem cell transplant. CDR3 residues: CASSSLAGVEQYF. The CDR3 coding sequence is TGTGCCAGCAGTTCACTAGCGGGAGTAGAGCAGTACTTC.